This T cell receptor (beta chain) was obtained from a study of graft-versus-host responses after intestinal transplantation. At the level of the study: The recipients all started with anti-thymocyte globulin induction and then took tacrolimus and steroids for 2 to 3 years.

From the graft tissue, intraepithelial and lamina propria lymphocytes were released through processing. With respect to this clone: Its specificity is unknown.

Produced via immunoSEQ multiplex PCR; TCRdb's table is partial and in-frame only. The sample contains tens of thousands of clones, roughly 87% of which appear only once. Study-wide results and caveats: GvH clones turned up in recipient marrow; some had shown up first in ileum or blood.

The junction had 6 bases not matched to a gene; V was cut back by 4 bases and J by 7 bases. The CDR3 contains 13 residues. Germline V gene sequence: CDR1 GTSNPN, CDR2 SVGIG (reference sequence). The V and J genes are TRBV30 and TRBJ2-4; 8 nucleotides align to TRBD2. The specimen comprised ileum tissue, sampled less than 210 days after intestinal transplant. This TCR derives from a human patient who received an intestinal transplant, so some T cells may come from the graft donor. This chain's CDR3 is CAWTTSGGNIQYF. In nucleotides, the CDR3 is TGTGCCTGGACCACCTCGGGGGGGAACATTCAGTACTTC. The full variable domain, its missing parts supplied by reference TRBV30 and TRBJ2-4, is SQTIHQWPATLVQPVGSPLSLECTVEGTSNPNLYWYRQAAGRGLQLLFYSVGIGQISSEVPQNLSASRPQDRQFILSSKKLLLSDSGFYLCAWTTSGGNIQYFGAGTRLSVL.